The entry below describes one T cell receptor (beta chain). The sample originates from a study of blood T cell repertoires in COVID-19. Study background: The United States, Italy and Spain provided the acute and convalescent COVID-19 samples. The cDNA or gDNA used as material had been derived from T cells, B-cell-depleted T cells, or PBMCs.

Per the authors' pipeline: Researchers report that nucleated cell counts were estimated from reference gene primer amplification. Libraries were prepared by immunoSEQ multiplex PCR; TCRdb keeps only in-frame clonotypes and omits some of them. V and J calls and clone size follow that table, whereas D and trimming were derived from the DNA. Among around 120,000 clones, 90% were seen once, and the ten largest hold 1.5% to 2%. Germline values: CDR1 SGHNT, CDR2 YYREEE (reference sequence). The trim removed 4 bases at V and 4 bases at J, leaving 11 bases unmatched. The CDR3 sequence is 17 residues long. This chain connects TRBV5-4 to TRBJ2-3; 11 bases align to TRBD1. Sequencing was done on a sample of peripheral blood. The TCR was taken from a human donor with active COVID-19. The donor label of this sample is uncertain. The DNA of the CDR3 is TGTGCCAGCAGCCCGTCCCCAGGGACAGGGGGACCAGATACGCAGTATTTT. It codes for CASSPSPGTGGPDTQYF.